At least ten counts were recorded for the clone carrying this T cell receptor beta chain. Its antigen is still unknown. This record belongs to a study of identical twins. TCRdb independently ran MiXCR on the 5' RACE reads; one entry per CDR3 protein. Of 400,000 to 550,000 distinct CDR3 sequences listed, roughly 24% are singletons. Study-level points and caveats: Weaker excess twin sharing was seen among beta out-of-frame sequences.

These same records also appear under a second study, on T cells expressing NK-cell markers. That source reports: Seven sequenced donors out of eight were HCMV-seropositive, one seronegative. The share of CD8+ T cells held by dominant NKG2C+ clonotypes was roughly 1.0-8% in six donors.

This TCR was recovered from a woman between 18 and 30 years old in good health. What was sequenced was CD4+ T cells sorted from blood.

CDR3 sequence: CASSLVGAGYNEQFF. As DNA, the CDR3 is TGCGCCAGCAGCTTGGTCGGGGCCGGCTACAATGAGCAGTTCTTC. The V and J genes are TRBV5-1 and TRBJ2-1; D is possibly TRBD1 or TRBD2 (5 bases each). Germline CDR1 and CDR2: SGHRS and YFSETQ. The CDR3 extends over 15 amino acids. The ends were cut back, 0 bases at V and 3 bases at J, with 10 bases in the middle.